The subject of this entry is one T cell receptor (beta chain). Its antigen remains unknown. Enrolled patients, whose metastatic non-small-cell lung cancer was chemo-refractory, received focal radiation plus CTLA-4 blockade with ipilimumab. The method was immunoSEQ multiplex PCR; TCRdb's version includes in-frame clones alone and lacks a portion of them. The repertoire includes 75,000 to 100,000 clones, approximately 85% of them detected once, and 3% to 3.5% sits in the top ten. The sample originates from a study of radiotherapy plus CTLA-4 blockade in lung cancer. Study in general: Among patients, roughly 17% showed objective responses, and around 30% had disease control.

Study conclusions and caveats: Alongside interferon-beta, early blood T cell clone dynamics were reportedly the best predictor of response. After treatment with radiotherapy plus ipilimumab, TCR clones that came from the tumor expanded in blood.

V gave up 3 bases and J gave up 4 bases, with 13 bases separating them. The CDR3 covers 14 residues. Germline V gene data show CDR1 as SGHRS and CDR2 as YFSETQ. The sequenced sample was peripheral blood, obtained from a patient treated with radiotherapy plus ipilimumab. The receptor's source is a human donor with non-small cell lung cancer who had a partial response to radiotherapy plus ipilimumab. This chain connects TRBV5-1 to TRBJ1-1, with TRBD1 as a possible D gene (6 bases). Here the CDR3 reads CASSSQGTGTEAFF. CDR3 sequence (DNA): TGCGCCAGCAGCTCCCAGGGGACGGGCACTGAAGCTTTCTTT.